A selection of T cell receptor beta chains follows, all from one sample in a study of post-analysis software for immune sequencing data. MiXCR, run by TCRdb on the PCR reads, gives a single entry per CDR3 protein. This table has hundreds of thousands of distinct CDR3 sequences, 44% appearing once. Sequenced input: blood. The receptors derive from a girl aged 5-17 years with multiple sclerosis. CDR3s include the opening cysteine and the closing phenylalanine or tryptophan. D genes are given only for firm matches. Clone sizes are given selectively: once, few, many, or a class where the clone is expanded.

cdr3_aa cdr3_nt j_call cdr3_length clone_size v_call d_call
CSARDFTGGEGYGYTF TGCAGTGCTAGAGATTTTACAGGGGGCGAGGGCTATGGCTACACCTTC TRBJ1-2 16 few TRBV20-1 TRBD1
CSAVNPGGPYNEQFF TGCAGTGCAGTGAACCCAGGGGGCCCCTACAATGAGCAGTTCTTC TRBJ2-1 15 NA TRBV20-1 TRBD1
CASSTTVRNEQFF TGTGCCAGCAGTACGACAGTGAGAAATGAGCAGTTCTTC TRBJ2-1 13 few TRBV12-3/TRBV12-4 NA
CASSPWWRQPQHF TGCGCCAGCAGTCCGTGGTGGCGCCAGCCCCAGCATTTT TRBJ1-5 13 once TRBV5-1 NA
CASSYDRAYEQYF TGTGCCAGCAGTTACGACAGAGCCTACGAGCAGTACTTC TRBJ2-7 13 NA TRBV6-5 NA
CASREVYSNQPQHF TGTGCCAGCAGAGAGGTGTATAGCAATCAGCCCCAGCATTTT TRBJ1-5 14 NA TRBV28 NA
CSVEDKKGETQYF TGCAGCGTTGAAGACAAAAAAGGGGAGACCCAGTACTTC TRBJ2-5 13 NA TRBV29-1 NA
CASSHQGLAINEQFF TGTGCCAGCAGTCACCAGGGACTAGCGATAAATGAGCAGTTCTTC TRBJ2-1 15 few TRBV6-5 TRBD2
CASSELARGDPMGKGYTF TGTGCCAGCAGTGAATTAGCCAGAGGGGACCCGATGGGAAAGGGCTACACCTTC TRBJ1-2 18 NA TRBV2 NA
CASSSTDRGKGYEQYF TGTGCCAGCAGCTCCACGGACAGGGGGAAGGGCTACGAGCAGTACTTC TRBJ2-7 16 NA TRBV7-9 TRBD1
CASSYSHLLPANYGYTF TGTGCCAGCAGTTACTCCCATTTACTCCCAGCCAACTATGGCTACACCTTC TRBJ1-2 17 NA TRBV6-5 NA
CASSPPGSNYGYTF TGTGCCAGCTCACCCCCGGGTTCCAACTATGGCTACACCTTC TRBJ1-2 14 NA TRBV18 NA
CASSFNYNEQFF TGTGCCAGCAGCTTCAATTACAATGAGCAGTTCTTC TRBJ2-1 12 NA TRBV7-9 NA
CAWSVVGYEQYF TGTGCCTGGAGTGTAGTCGGTTACGAGCAGTACTTC TRBJ2-7 12 NA TRBV30 NA
CAISSSRTDTQYF TGTGCCATCAGTAGCTCCCGCACAGATACGCAGTATTTT TRBJ2-3 13 NA TRBV10-3 NA
CASSLQRQGAAEAFF TGTGCCAGCAGCCTGCAGCGACAGGGGGCGGCTGAAGCTTTCTTT TRBJ1-1 15 NA TRBV3-1 TRBD1
CSARGLNEKLFF TGCAGTGCTAGAGGACTTAATGAAAAACTGTTTTTT TRBJ1-4 12 NA TRBV20-1 NA
CASTRLGGLDGYTF TGTGCCAGCACCCGACTAGGGGGCTTAGATGGCTACACCTTC TRBJ1-2 14 NA TRBV6-5 TRBD1
CASSEALGPYNEQFF TGTGCCAGCAGTGAAGCTCTAGGCCCCTACAATGAGCAGTTCTTC TRBJ2-1 15 NA TRBV6-1 NA
CASSQLPSEQFF TGCGCCAGCAGCCAACTTCCGTCTGAGCAGTTCTTC TRBJ2-1 12 once TRBV4-1 NA
CSAPGLATRGQFF TGCAGTGCTCCTGGACTAGCGACCCGAGGGCAGTTCTTC TRBJ2-1 13 NA TRBV20-1 TRBD2
CASSVTTGRANEKLFF TGTGCCAGCAGCGTAACCACGGGGAGGGCTAATGAAAAACTGTTTTTT TRBJ1-4 16 few TRBV9 NA
CASSPIAGSYEQYF TGCGCCAGCAGCCCCATCGCGGGCTCCTACGAGCAGTACTTC TRBJ2-7 14 NA TRBV4-1 NA
CASSKNKTDTQYF TGTGCCAGCAGCAAGAACAAGACAGATACGCAGTATTTT TRBJ2-3 13 NA TRBV21-1 NA
CASKEFHGYTF TGTGCCAGCAAGGAGTTCCATGGCTACACCTTC TRBJ1-2 11 NA TRBV6-1 NA
CASSFSGSGGDEQFF TGTGCCAGCAGTTTTAGCGGGAGCGGAGGCGATGAGCAGTTCTTC TRBJ2-1 15 NA TRBV12-3/TRBV12-4 TRBD2
CSVPKGWGTDTQYF TGCAGTGTTCCCAAGGGATGGGGCACAGATACGCAGTATTTT TRBJ2-3 14 NA TRBV20-1 NA
CASRAGQRSNQPQHF TGTGCCAGCAGGGCGGGACAGAGAAGCAATCAGCCCCAGCATTTT TRBJ1-5 15 NA TRBV12-3/TRBV12-4 TRBD1
CASSIGPVYTEAFF TGTGCCAGCAGCATCGGACCGGTGTACACTGAAGCTTTCTTT TRBJ1-1 14 NA TRBV11-2 NA
CASSSSFRGSGLRRDEQYF TGTGCCAGCAGTTCTTCCTTTAGGGGTAGCGGGCTTCGGAGGGACGAGCAGTACTTC TRBJ2-7 19 many TRBV6-5 TRBD2
CASSPTQGGLAKNIQYF TGTGCCAGCAGCCCAACACAGGGTGGGCTAGCCAAAAACATTCAGTACTTC TRBJ2-4 17 many TRBV11-2 NA
CASSVDRVNTEAFF TGTGCCAGCAGCGTAGACAGGGTGAACACTGAAGCTTTCTTT TRBJ1-1 14 few TRBV7-2 TRBD1
CASSLVAGDSYEQYF TGTGCCAGCAGTTTGGTGGCAGGGGACTCCTACGAGCAGTACTTC TRBJ2-7 15 few TRBV12-3/TRBV12-4 NA
CASSSPRQGVRGETQYF TGTGCCAGCAGCTCTCCTCGACAGGGGGTGAGGGGGGAGACCCAGTACTTC TRBJ2-5 17 NA TRBV12-3/TRBV12-4 TRBD1
CASRGNANEKLFF TGTGCCAGCAGGGGAAATGCTAATGAAAAATTGTTTTTT TRBJ1-4 13 NA TRBV6-5 NA
CASSNGPTYEQYF TGTGCCAGCAGCAACGGGCCTACCTACGAGCAGTACTTC TRBJ2-7 13 NA TRBV7-2 NA
CASRRHLRGDQPQHF TGTGCCAGCAGACGTCACTTGAGGGGAGATCAGCCCCAGCATTTT TRBJ1-5 15 NA TRBV6-2/TRBV6-3 NA
CASSYLGGSSYNEQFF TGTGCCAGCAGTTACCTGGGGGGGAGCTCCTACAATGAGCAGTTCTTC TRBJ2-1 16 few TRBV12-3/TRBV12-4 TRBD2
CASSSSRDGGFF TGTGCCAGCAGTTCGAGCCGGGACGGTGGGTTCTTC TRBJ2-1 12 NA TRBV12-3/TRBV12-4 NA
CASSLEGGNTDTQYF TGCGCCAGCAGCTTGGAGGGGGGCAACACAGATACGCAGTATTTT TRBJ2-3 15 few TRBV5-1 NA
CASSLGTGGPKDTQYF TGTGCCAGCAGCTTAGGTACGGGAGGGCCCAAAGATACGCAGTATTTT TRBJ2-3 16 NA TRBV7-9 TRBD2
CASSSLKGSYTEAFF TGTGCCAGCAGTTCATTAAAAGGGTCGTACACTGAAGCTTTCTTT TRBJ1-1 15 NA TRBV6-5 NA
CASSVDVLKPYNEQFF TGTGCCAGCAGCGTTGACGTCCTAAAACCCTACAATGAGCAGTTCTTC TRBJ2-1 16 NA TRBV5-5 NA
CSVEGGPNTEAFF TGCAGCGTTGAAGGGGGACCGAACACTGAAGCTTTCTTT TRBJ1-1 13 NA TRBV29-1 NA
CASSLAGGEYEQYF TGCGCCAGCAGCTTGGCGGGGGGGGAGTACGAGCAGTACTTC TRBJ2-7 14 many TRBV5-1 TRBD2
CSAGTRLTDTQYF TGCAGCGCAGGGACTAGACTCACAGATACGCAGTATTTT TRBJ2-3 13 NA TRBV29-1 TRBD2
CATSDRGGRADNEQFF TGTGCCACCAGTGATCGAGGCGGGAGAGCTGACAATGAGCAGTTCTTC TRBJ2-1 16 few TRBV24-1 TRBD2
CASSQDGLASAINEQFF TGTGCCAGCAGCCAAGACGGACTAGCCAGTGCCATCAATGAGCAGTTCTTC TRBJ2-1 17 NA TRBV4-2 TRBD2
CASSEGQGFQETQYF TGTGCCAGCAGTGAAGGTCAGGGATTCCAAGAGACCCAGTACTTC TRBJ2-5 15 NA TRBV6-1 NA
CASSRSYNEQFF TGTGCCAGCAGTAGGAGCTACAATGAGCAGTTCTTC TRBJ2-1 12 many TRBV11-2 NA
CASSSARTGGNSPLHF TGTGCCAGCAGTTCGGCGCGGACAGGGGGGAATTCACCCCTCCACTTT TRBJ1-6 16 NA TRBV12-3/TRBV12-4 TRBD1
CASRPSGTGGNEQYF TGTGCCAGCAGGCCGAGCGGGACAGGGGGCAACGAGCAGTACTTC TRBJ2-7 15 NA TRBV7-8 TRBD1